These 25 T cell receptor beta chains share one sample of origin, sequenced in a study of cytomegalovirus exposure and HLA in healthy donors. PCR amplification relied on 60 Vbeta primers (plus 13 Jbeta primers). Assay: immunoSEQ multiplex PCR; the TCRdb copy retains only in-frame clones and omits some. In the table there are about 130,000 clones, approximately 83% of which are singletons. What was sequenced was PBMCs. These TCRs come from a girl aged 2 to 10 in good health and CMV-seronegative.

CDR3 nucleotide sequence: TGTGCCAGCTCGCCCGGGACTGGATACACCGGGGAGCTGTTTTTT. Protein sequence: CASSPGTGYTGELFF. V gene TRBV18 combines with J gene TRBJ2-2; D might be TRBD2 (6 bases). CDR3 length: 15 amino acids. Trimming removed 6 bases at V and 3 bases at J, with 14 bases between. CDR1 and CDR2 from the germline V gene are KGHSH and LQKENI.

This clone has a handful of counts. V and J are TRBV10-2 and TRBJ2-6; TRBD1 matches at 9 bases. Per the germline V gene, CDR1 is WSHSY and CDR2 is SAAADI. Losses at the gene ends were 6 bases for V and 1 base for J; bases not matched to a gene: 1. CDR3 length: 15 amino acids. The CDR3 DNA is TGCGCCAGCAGGGGGACAGGGTCTGGGGCCAACGTCCTGACTTTC. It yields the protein CASRGTGSGANVLTF.

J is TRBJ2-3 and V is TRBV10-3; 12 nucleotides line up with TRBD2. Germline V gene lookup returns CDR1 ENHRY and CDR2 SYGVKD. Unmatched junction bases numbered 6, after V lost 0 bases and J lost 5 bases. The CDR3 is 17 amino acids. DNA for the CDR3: TGTGCCATCAGTGAGTCCGGACTAGCGGGGCCCGAAGATACGCAGTATTTT. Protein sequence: CAISESGLAGPEDTQYF.

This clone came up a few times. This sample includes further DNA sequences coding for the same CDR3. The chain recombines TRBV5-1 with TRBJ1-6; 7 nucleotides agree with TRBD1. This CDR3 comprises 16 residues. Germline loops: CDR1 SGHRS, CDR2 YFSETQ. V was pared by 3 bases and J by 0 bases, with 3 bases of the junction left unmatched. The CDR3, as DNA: TGCGCCAGCAGCTGGACAGGAAGCTCCTATAATTCACCCCTCCACTTT. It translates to CASSWTGSSYNSPLHF.

The CDR3 region has the DNA TGCGCCAGCAGCCAAACGACGGGGACCTACGAGCAGTACTTC. This sequence encodes CASSQTTGTYEQYF. This chain links TRBV4-1 with TRBJ2-7; D may be TRBD2 (5 bases). Deletions cut 2 bases from V and 2 bases from J, with 10 bases between. This CDR3 has 14 amino acids. Looked up from germline, CDR1 is MGHRA and CDR2 is YSYEKL.

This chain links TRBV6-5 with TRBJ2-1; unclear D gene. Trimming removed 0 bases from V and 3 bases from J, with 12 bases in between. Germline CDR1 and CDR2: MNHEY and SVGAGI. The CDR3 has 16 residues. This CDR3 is CASSYSLADRYNEQFF. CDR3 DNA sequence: TGTGCCAGCAGTTACTCTCTGGCGGATCGCTACAATGAGCAGTTCTTC.

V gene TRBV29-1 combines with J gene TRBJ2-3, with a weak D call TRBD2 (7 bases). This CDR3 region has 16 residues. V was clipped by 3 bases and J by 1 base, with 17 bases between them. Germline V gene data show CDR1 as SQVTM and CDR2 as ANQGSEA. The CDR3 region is CSVEGGREHRTDTQYF. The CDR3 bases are TGCAGCGTTGAGGGGGGGCGGGAGCATCGCACAGATACGCAGTATTTT.

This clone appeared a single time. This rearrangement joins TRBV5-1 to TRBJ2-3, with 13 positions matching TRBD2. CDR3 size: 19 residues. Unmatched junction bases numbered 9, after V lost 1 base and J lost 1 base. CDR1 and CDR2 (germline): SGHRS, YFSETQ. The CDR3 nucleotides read TGCGCCAGCAGCTTGTTTGGGACTAGCGGGATGAGGGGCACAGATACGCAGTATTTT. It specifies CASSLFGTSGMRGTDTQYF.

The CDR3 coding sequence is TGTGCCAGCAGCCAAGATTCCGGGACAGGGGGCTACGAGCAGTACTTC. Its translation is CASSQDSGTGGYEQYF. The chain couples TRBV14 to TRBJ2-7, with 11 positions matching TRBD1. The trim removed 0 bases at V and 3 bases at J, leaving 4 bases unmatched. The CDR3 has 16 residues. Per germline, CDR1 SGHDN and CDR2 FVKESK.

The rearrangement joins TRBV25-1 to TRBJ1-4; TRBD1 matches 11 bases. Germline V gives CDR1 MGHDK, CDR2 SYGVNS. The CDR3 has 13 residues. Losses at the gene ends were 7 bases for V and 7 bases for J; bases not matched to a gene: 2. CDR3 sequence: CASTGTGGEKLFF. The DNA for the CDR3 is TGTGCCAGCACCGGGACAGGGGGTGAAAAACTGTTTTTT.

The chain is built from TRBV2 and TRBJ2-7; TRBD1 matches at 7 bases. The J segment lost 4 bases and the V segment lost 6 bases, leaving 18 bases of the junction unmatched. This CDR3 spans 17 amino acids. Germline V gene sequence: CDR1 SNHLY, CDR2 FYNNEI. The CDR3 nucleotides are TGTGCCAGCAGGCAAAAGGACAGGTCTGTCCGACATTACGAGCAGTACTTC. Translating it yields CASRQKDRSVRHYEQYF.

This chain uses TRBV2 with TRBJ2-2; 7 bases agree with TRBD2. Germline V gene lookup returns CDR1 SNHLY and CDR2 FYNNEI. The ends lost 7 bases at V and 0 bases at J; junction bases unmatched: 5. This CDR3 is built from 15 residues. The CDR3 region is CASIWGGANTGELFF. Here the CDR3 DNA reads TGTGCCAGCATCTGGGGGGGAGCGAACACCGGGGAGCTGTTTTTT.

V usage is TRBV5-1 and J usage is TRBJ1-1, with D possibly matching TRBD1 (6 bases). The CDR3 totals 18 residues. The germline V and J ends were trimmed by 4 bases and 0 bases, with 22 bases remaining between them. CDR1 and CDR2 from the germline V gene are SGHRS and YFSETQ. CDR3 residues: CASSAAVAGANMNTEAFF. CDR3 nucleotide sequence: TGCGCCAGCAGCGCTGCCGTGGCAGGGGCCAACATGAACACTGAAGCTTTCTTT.

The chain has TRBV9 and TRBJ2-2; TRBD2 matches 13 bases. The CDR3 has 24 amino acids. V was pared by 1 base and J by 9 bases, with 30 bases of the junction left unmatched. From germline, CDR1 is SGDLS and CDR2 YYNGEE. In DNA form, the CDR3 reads TGTGCCAGCAGCGTAATCGGGGACAGGCCCGGACTAGCGGGAGCGAATTTGACCGGCCGGGAGCTGTTTTTT. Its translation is CASSVIGDRPGLAGANLTGRELFF.

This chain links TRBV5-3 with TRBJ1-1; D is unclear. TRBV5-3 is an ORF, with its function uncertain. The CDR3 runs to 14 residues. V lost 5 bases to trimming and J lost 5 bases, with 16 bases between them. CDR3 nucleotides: TGTGCCAGAAGTTGTAGTCTGGCTAGGACTGAAGCTTTCTTT. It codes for CARSCSLARTEAFF.

CDR3 bases: TGTGCCAGCAGATCTTGGGGGGACCAGGGTACTGAAGCTTTCTTT. Its translation is CASRSWGDQGTEAFF. The V gene is TRBV28, the J gene TRBJ1-1, with D possibly being TRBD1 (5 bases). V shed 6 bases and J shed 5 bases, with 19 bases lying between them. The germline V gene encodes CDR1 MDHEN and CDR2 SYDVKM. This CDR3 is built from 15 residues. The whole variable domain, filled in from reference TRBV28 and TRBJ1-1, reads DVKVTQSSRYLVKRTGEKVFLECVQDMDHENMFWYRQDPGLGLRLIYFSYDVKMKEKGDIPEGYSVSREKKERFSLILESASTNQTSMYLCASRSWGDQGTEAFFGQGTRLTVV.

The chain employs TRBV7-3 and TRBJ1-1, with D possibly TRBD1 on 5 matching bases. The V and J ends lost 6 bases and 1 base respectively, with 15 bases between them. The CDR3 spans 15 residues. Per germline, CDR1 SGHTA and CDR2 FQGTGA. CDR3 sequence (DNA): TGTGCCAGCAGTAAAGACGGGGGGAAGAACACTGAAGCTTTCTTT. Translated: CASSKDGGKNTEAFF.

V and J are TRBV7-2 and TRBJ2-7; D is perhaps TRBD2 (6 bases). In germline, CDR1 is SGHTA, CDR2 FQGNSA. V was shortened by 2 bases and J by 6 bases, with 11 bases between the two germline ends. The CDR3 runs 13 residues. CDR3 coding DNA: TGTGCCAGCAGCTTACCCCGGGGAGGCGAGCAGTACTTC. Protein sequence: CASSLPRGGEQYF.

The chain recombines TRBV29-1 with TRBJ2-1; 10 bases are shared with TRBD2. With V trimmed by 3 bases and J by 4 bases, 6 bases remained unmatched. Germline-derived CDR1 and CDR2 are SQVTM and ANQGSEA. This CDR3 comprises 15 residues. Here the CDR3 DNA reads TGCAGCGTTGACGGGCTAGCGGGAGTTTACAATGAGCAGTTCTTC. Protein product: CSVDGLAGVYNEQFF.

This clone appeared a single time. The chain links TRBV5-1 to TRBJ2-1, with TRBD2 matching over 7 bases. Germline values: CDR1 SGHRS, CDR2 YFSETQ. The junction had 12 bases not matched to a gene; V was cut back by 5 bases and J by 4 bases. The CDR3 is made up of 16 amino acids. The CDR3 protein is CASSYEAAGPYNEQFF. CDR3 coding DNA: TGCGCCAGCAGTTACGAGGCAGCGGGACCTTACAATGAGCAGTTCTTC.

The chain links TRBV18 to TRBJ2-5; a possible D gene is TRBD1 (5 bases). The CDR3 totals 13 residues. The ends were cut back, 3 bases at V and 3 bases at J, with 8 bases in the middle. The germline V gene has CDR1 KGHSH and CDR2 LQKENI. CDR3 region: CASSPLGEETQYF. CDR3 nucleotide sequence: TGTGCCAGCTCACCCTTAGGGGAAGAGACCCAGTACTTC.

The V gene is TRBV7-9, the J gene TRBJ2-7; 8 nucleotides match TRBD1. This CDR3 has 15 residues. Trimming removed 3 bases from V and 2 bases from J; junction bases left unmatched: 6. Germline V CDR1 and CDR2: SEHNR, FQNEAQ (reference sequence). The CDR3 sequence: CASSFQAGGTYEQYF. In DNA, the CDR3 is TGTGCCAGCAGCTTCCAGGCAGGGGGCACCTACGAGCAGTACTTC.

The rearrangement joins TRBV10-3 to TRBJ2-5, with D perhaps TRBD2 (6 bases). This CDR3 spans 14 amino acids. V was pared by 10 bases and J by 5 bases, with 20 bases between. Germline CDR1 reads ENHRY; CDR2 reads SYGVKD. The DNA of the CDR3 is TGTGCCACCAGGGACTCGACGAACCTGGAGACCCAGTACTTC. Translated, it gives CATRDSTNLETQYF.

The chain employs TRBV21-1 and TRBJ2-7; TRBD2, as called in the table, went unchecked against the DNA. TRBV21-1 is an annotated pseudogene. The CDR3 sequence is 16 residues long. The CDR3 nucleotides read TGTGCCAGCATAGAAAGGGAGGGGTCCATCGTCGACGAGCAGTACTTC. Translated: CASIEREGSIVDEQYF.

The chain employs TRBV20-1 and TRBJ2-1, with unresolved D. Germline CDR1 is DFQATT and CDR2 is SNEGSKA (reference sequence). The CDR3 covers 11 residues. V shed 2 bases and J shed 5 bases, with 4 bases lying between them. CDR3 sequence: CSARRDNEQFF. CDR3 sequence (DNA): TGCAGTGCTAGACGGGACAATGAGCAGTTCTTC.